The clone carrying this T cell receptor (beta chain) was observed a handful of times. The antigen remains undetermined. This sample is drawn from a study of blood T cells in healthy people across ages. Study findings and constraints: Higher diversity, along with more naive CD4+ cells, distinguished long-lived donors from aged donors.

Next came a second PCR, run for about 7 to 12 cycles, which used a sample-barcoded 5' primer along with a J-beta primer mix. From the 5' RACE reads, TCRdb called clonotypes with MiXCR, one entry per CDR3 protein. The table includes around 1,800,000 distinct CDR3 sequences, about two fifths detected once. Russia was home to the donors, healthy Caucasian individuals aged about 6 to 90. Germline loops: CDR1 SGHRS, CDR2 YFSETQ. This CDR3 contains 15 residues. V lost 1 base and J 0 bases, leaving 10 bases between the germline ends. The sequence was collected from a human donor in good health. Sequenced sample: blood. The chain employs TRBV5-1 and TRBJ2-5, with unresolved D. The CDR3 coding sequence is TGCGCCAGCAGCTTGCTCGGCCAAAACCAAGAGACCCAGTACTTC. Protein sequence: CASSLLGQNQETQYF.